This is a list of T cell receptor beta chains from one sample in a study of T cell responses to AZD1222 COVID-19 vaccine. Only in-frame clones appear in the TCRdb table, and some are missing; sequencing was by immunoSEQ multiplex PCR. Of 59,000 or so clones in the sample, around 80% were seen once. The material sequenced was peripheral blood, taken on day 0 of AZD1222 vaccination. Receptors were obtained from an adult in good health. Each CDR3 is given with its conserved first and last residue. Each record gives: D gene, J gene, clone size, V gene, CDR3 DNA, CDR3 protein. The D gene is left open where the match is weak. Clone sizes are given selectively: once, few, many, or a class where the clone is expanded.

>TRBD1|TRBJ1-1|.|TRBV7-3
TGTGCCAGCAGGCTAGGGGGGACAGTGAACACTGAAGCTTTCTTT
CASRLGGTVNTEAFF
>.|TRBJ1-1|.|TRBV11-3
TGTGCCAGCAGCTTAGGGGGGGCGAACACTGAAGCTTTCTTT
CASSLGGANTEAFF
>.|TRBJ2-7|.|TRBV5-1
TGCGCCAGCAGCAATTTCTACGAGCAGTACTTC
CASSNFYEQYF
>.|TRBJ1-2|.|TRBV5-1
TGCGCCTCCGGGCCCGGGGAGCAAAGGAATTTTCATGGCTACACCTTC
CASGPGEQRNFHGYTF
>.|TRBJ2-5|once|TRBV28
TGTGCCAGCACTCATCACCAAGGGGGTCGGGAGACCCAGTACTTC
CASTHHQGGRETQYF
>TRBD1|TRBJ2-5|.|TRBV11-3
TGTGCCAGCAGCGCCGGGACAGGGGGCAGAGAGACCCAGTACTTC
CASSAGTGGRETQYF
>.|TRBJ2-7|.|TRBV6-1
TGTGCCAGCAGTGAATACAGGGATACCTACGAGCAGTACTTC
CASSEYRDTYEQYF
>.|TRBJ1-1|.|TRBV7-6
TGTGCCAGCAGCTTAAAGGTCGGGGGGAACACTGAAGCTTTCTTT
CASSLKVGGNTEAFF
>.|TRBJ1-2|.|TRBV6-4
TGTGCCAGCAGTAAGACAGGAGCGGAGAACTATGGCTACACCTTC
CASSKTGAENYGYTF
>.|TRBJ1-1|.|TRBV6-5
TGTGCCAGCAGTTACGGCGGGGAAATTGGGACTGAAGCTTTCTTT
CASSYGGEIGTEAFF
>.|TRBJ2-5|.|TRBV6-2/TRBV6-3
TGTGCCAGCAGTTACTCGGGGGTACAAGAGACCCAGTACTTC
CASSYSGVQETQYF
>.|TRBJ1-2|.|TRBV27
TGTGCCAGCAGTTTTTGGGGGCTGAATGGCTACACCTTC
CASSFWGLNGYTF
>TRBD1|TRBJ2-7|medium-sized|TRBV19
TGTGCCAGTACCCCGGGACAGGGAGCCTACGAGCAGTACTTC
CASTPGQGAYEQYF
>.|TRBJ1-4|.|TRBV18
TGTGCCAGCTCACCAGGGCAGGGCTATGAAAAACTGTTTTTT
CASSPGQGYEKLFF
>.|TRBJ2-5|.|TRBV12-5
TGTGCTAGTGGTTCCGGGACGGTTTCCCGGAGGGAGACCCAGTACTTC
CASGSGTVSRRETQYF
>.|TRBJ2-7|.|TRBV19
TGTGCCAGTAGTAGAAACCGACAGGCCCTCCTAAGCCACGAGCAGTACTTC
CASSRNRQALLSHEQYF
>.|TRBJ2-7|.|TRBV7-9
TGTGCCAGCAGCGCAGGGGGGGACGAGCAGTACTTC
CASSAGGDEQYF
>TRBD1|TRBJ1-5|.|TRBV29-1
TGCAGCGTTGCACAGGGGGTAGGTCAGCCCCAGCATTTT
CSVAQGVGQPQHF
>.|TRBJ1-1|.|TRBV9
TGTGCCAGCAGCGTACAGGGAGGCACTGAAGCTTTCTTT
CASSVQGGTEAFF
>TRBD1|TRBJ1-4|.|TRBV19
TGTGCCAGTAGTATAGATCTATTGGCAGGGGGGATTAATGAAAAACTGTTTTTT
CASSIDLLAGGINEKLFF
>.|TRBJ1-2|.|TRBV5-1
TGCGCCAGCAGCTTAGGAGGGTTCTATGGCTACACCTTC
CASSLGGFYGYTF
>TRBD2|TRBJ2-3|few|TRBV14
TGTGCCAGCAGCCAAGATCAGGGAGGGCTTCGCACAGATACGCAGTATTTT
CASSQDQGGLRTDTQYF